This T cell receptor beta chain came from a study of blood T cell repertoires in COVID-19. The age range of participants was about 18 to 90 years, with residence in approximately 25 US areas. Symptom resolution, clearance, or two negative PCRs marked the recovered donors of Cohort 3. Measured with immunoSEQ multiplex PCR; TCRdb has only the in-frame clones, and not every one. This sample has roughly 180,000 clones, with roughly four fifths found just once. V lost 2 bases, J lost 5 bases, and 3 bases stayed unmatched. Germline V gene data show CDR1 as SGHNT and CDR2 as YYREEE (reference sequence). The CDR3 is made up of 14 amino acids.

The clonotype comes from a man in his forties who had recovered from COVID-19. The sequenced sample consisted of PBMCs or T cells enriched from blood (not recorded which). The chain combines TRBV5-4 with TRBJ2-7; 11 bases line up with TRBD2. CDR3 sequence reads: CASSFSGRGDEQYF. The CDR3 bases are TGTGCCAGCAGCTTTAGCGGGAGGGGTGACGAGCAGTACTTC.